Described below is a single TCR beta chain sequence and its context. This specimen comes from a study of blood T cell repertoires in COVID-19. Sequencing used immunoSEQ multiplex PCR; TCRdb keeps in-frame clones, though not all of them. This sample has roughly 190,000 clones, with roughly four fifths found just once. V lost 6 bases, J lost 0 bases, and 3 bases stayed unmatched. The CDR3 spans 14 residues. CDR1 MDHEN and CDR2 SYDVKM come from the germline V gene. This clonotype was obtained from a woman between 35 and 50 years old with acute or convalescent COVID-19. V gene TRBV28 combines with J gene TRBJ1-1, with 8 bases aligning to TRBD1. The sample taken for sequencing was peripheral blood. This CDR3 reads CASRPGGVNTEAFF. The CDR3 DNA is TGTGCCAGCAGGCCAGGGGGCGTGAACACTGAAGCTTTCTTT.